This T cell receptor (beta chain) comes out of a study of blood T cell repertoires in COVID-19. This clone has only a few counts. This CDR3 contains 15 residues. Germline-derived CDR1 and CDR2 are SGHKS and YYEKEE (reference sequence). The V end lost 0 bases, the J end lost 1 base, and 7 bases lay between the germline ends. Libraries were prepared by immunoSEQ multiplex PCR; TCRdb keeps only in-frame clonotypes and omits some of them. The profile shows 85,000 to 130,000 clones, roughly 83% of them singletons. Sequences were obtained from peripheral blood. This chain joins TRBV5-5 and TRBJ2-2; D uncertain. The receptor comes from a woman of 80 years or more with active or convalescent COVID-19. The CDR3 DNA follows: TGTGCCAGCAGCTTGGGCACTAAGAACACCGGGGAGCTGTTTTTT. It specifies CASSLGTKNTGELFF.